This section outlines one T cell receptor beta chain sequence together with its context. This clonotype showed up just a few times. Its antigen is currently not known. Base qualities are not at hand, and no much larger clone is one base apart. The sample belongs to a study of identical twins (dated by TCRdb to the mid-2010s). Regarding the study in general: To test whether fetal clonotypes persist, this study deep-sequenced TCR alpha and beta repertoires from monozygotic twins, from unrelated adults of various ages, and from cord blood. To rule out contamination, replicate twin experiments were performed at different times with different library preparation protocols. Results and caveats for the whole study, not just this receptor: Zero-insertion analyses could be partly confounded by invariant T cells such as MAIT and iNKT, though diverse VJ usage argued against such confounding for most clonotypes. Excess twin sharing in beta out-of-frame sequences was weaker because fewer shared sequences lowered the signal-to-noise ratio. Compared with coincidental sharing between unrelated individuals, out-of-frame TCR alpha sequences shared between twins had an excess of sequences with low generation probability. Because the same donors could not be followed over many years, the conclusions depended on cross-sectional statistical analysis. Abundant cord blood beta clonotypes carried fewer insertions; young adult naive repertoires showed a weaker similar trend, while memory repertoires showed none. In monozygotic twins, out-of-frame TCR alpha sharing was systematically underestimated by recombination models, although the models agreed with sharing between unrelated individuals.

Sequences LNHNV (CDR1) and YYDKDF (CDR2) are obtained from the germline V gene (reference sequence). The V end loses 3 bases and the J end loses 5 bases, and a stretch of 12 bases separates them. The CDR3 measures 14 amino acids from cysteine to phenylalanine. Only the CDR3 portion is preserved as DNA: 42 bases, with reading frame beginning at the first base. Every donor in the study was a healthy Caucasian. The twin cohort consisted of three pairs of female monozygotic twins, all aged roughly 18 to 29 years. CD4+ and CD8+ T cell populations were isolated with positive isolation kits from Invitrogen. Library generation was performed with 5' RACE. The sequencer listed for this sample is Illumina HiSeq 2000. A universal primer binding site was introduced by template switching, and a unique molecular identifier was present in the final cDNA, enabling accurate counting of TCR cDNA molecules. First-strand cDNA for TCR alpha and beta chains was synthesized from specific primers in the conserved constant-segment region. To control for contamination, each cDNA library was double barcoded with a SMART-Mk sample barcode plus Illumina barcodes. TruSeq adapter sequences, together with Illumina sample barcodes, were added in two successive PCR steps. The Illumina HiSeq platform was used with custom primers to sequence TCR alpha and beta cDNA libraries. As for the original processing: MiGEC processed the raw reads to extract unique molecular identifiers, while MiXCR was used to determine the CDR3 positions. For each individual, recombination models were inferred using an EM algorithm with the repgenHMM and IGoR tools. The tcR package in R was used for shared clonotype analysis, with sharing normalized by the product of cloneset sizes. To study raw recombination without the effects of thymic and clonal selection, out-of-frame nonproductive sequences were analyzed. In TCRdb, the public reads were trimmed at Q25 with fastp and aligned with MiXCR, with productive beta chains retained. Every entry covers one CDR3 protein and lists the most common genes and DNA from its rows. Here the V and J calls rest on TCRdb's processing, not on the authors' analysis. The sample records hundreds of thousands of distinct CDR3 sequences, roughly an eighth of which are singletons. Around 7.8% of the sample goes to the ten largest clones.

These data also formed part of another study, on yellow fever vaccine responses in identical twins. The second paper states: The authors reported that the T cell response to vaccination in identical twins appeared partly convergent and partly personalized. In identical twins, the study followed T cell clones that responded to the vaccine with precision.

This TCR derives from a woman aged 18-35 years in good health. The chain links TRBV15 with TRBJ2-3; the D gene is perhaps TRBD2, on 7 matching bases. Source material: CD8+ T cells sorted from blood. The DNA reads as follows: TGTGCCACCAGCAGCCTGGGAGGGGGAGATACGCAGTATTTT. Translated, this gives CATSSLGGGDTQYF.